The 18 T cell receptor beta chains below all came from one sample that was sequenced in a study of cytomegalovirus exposure and HLA in healthy donors (dated by TCRdb to the late 2010s). The receptor library was made with the immunoSEQ multiplex PCR assay. For the multiplex PCR, a mixture combining 60 forward primers for TCR Vbeta segments and 13 reverse primers for TCR Jbeta segments was used. TCRdb stores this immuneACCESS table with in-frame sequences only. Part of the clones is absent; in the studies checked, under half of the shortfall reflects unresolved V genes, and no reason is known for the rest. This sample has tens of thousands of clones in its table, and 63% of those were observed once. More than 5% of the sample is taken by the ten largest. The sample was PBMCs. These receptors all stem from a man under 40 in good health and CMV-seropositive.

This clone has more than one count but fewer than ten. The CDR3 here is CASTLGGGYEQYF. The CDR3 bases are TGTGCCAGCACCCTCGGGGGGGGCTACGAGCAGTACTTC. The V gene is TRBV25-1, the J gene TRBJ2-7; 8 bases are a match to TRBD2. This CDR3 has 13 residues. CDR1 and CDR2 from the germline V gene are MGHDK and SYGVNS. With V trimmed by 7 bases and J by 3 bases, 5 bases remained unmatched.

The V gene is TRBV19, the J gene TRBJ1-5, with D hard to call. Per germline, CDR1 LNHDA and CDR2 SQIVND (reference sequence). The CDR3 covers 12 residues. The V gene lost 6 bases and the J gene lost 7 bases, with 10 bases spanning the gap. CDR3 sequence reads: CASSWAQQPQHF. The CDR3 nucleotides read TGTGCCAGTAGCTGGGCCCAACAGCCCCAGCATTTT.

This clone is judged medium-sized. The chain uses TRBV4-1 and TRBJ1-5, with TRBD1 as a possible D gene (5 bases). Trimming took off 4 bases at V and 0 bases at J, with 13 bases between the two ends. Germline CDR1 reads MGHRA; CDR2 reads YSYEKL. The CDR3 is 16 residues long. CDR3 DNA sequence: TGCGCCAGCAGCCGTAGCACAGGCAATAGCAATCAGCCCCAGCATTTT. It encodes CASSRSTGNSNQPQHF.

V usage is TRBV28 and J usage is TRBJ2-3, with 9 bases aligning to TRBD2. J gave up 1 base and V 2 bases, and 4 bases lay outside the gene matches. Germline V gene data show CDR1 as MDHEN and CDR2 as SYDVKM. The CDR3 extends over 16 amino acids. CDR3 sequence reads: CASSLVRTSGTDTQYF. DNA of the CDR3: TGTGCCAGCAGTTTAGTGAGGACTAGCGGCACAGATACGCAGTATTTT. Combining the CDR3 with reference TRBV28 and TRBJ2-3 gives the whole variable domain DVKVTQSSRYLVKRTGEKVFLECVQDMDHENMFWYRQDPGLGLRLIYFSYDVKMKEKGDIPEGYSVSREKKERFSLILESASTNQTSMYLCASSLVRTSGTDTQYFGPGTRLTVL.

This clone has a handful of counts. CDR3 protein: CASSPSRDFYGYTF. For the CDR3, the DNA is TGCGCCAGCAGCCCGTCCCGGGACTTTTATGGCTACACCTTC. The V gene is TRBV4-1, the J gene TRBJ1-2, with D possibly TRBD1 on 5 matching bases. Per the germline V gene, CDR1 is MGHRA and CDR2 is YSYEKL. There are 14 residues in the CDR3. V lost 4 bases and J 5 bases, leaving 14 bases between the germline ends.

The chain links TRBV18 to TRBJ1-5, with D unclear. The CDR3 has 16 residues. The germline gives CDR1 KGHSH, CDR2 LQKENI. V lost 3 bases and J 3 bases, leaving 15 bases between the germline ends. CDR3 sequence reads: CASSPLGPRDNQPQHF. The CDR3 DNA reads TGTGCCAGCTCACCGCTGGGCCCCCGGGACAATCAGCCCCAGCATTTT. Complete variable domain (other parts from reference TRBV18 and TRBJ1-5): NAGVMQNPRHLVRRRGQEARLRCSPMKGHSHVYWYRQLPEEGLKFMVYLQKENIIDESGMPKERFSAEFPKEGPSILRIQQVVRGDSAAYFCASSPLGPRDNQPQHFGDGTRLSIL.

This clone was observed once. This rearrangement joins TRBV9 to TRBJ2-5; tentatively, D is TRBD1 (5 bases). The J call is doubtful: the DNA matches TRBJ2-7 better. This CDR3 comprises 16 residues. In germline, CDR1 is SGDLS, CDR2 YYNGEE. CDR3 region: CAGPHTGRDLSYEQYF. The CDR3 coding sequence is TGTGCCGGCCCCCACACAGGCCGAGATTTGAGCTACGAGCAGTACTTC.

This clone appeared a single time. The V call is TRBV5-6, the J call TRBJ1-4; maybe TRBD1 (6 bases). V was pared by 4 bases and J by 8 bases, with 18 bases between. This CDR3 is built from 15 residues. Germline CDR1 is SGHDT and CDR2 is YYEEEE. CDR3 nucleotide sequence: TGTGCCAGCAGCATCCTCACCGGGACAATGGAAAAACTGTTTTTT. Its protein is CASSILTGTMEKLFF.

This clone occurred a few times. The rearrangement joins TRBV6-5 to TRBJ1-1; 11 nucleotides align to TRBD1. The CDR3 extends over 14 amino acids. J gave up 5 bases and V 1 base, and 0 bases lay outside the gene matches. The germline CDR1 and CDR2 sequences are MNHEY and SVGAGI. The DNA of the CDR3 is TGTGCCAGCAGTTACTGGGACAGGGGGACTGAAGCTTTCTTT. Translated, it gives CASSYWDRGTEAFF.

CDR3 loop: CASGKQGADPPQHF. The CDR3 region has the DNA TGTGCTAGTGGCAAACAGGGGGCGGACCCGCCCCAGCATTTT. This chain connects TRBV12-5 to TRBJ1-5; 9 bases line up with TRBD1. Germline assignment: CDR1 LGHNT and CDR2 FRNRAP. The CDR3 contains 14 residues. The ends lost 6 bases at V and 9 bases at J; junction bases unmatched: 9.

The rearrangement links TRBV29-1 to TRBJ2-3; D possibly corresponds to TRBD2 (6 bases). CDR1 is SQVTM and CDR2 is ANQGSEA in the germline V gene. The length of the CDR3 is 18 residues. Trimming took off 0 bases at V and 1 base at J, with 20 bases between the two ends. The CDR3 coding sequence is TGCAGCGTTGAAGATGTCGTGGGTAGCGGAGGCGGCACAGATACGCAGTATTTT. This sequence encodes CSVEDVVGSGGGTDTQYF.

CDR3 bases: TGTGCCTGGAGTGTAATCGGGAATCAGCCCCAGCATTTT. Residues: CAWSVIGNQPQHF. The chain employs TRBV30 and TRBJ1-5; unclear D gene. Germline V gene lookup returns CDR1 GTSNPN and CDR2 SVGIG (reference sequence). The CDR3 is 13 residues long. V was pared by 0 bases and J by 4 bases, with 7 bases between.

This clone came up a few times. The rearrangement uses TRBV18 and TRBJ2-3; 13 bases are a match to TRBD2. The V gene's germline CDR1 is KGHSH and CDR2 LQKENI. V was pared by 3 bases and J by 2 bases, with 2 bases of the junction left unmatched. The length of the CDR3 is 16 residues. The CDR3 here is CASSPGLAGSTDTQYF. The CDR3 DNA is TGTGCCAGCTCACCGGGACTAGCGGGATCCACAGATACGCAGTATTTT. Together with reference TRBV18 and TRBJ2-3, the CDR3 gives the full variable domain: NAGVMQNPRHLVRRRGQEARLRCSPMKGHSHVYWYRQLPEEGLKFMVYLQKENIIDESGMPKERFSAEFPKEGPSILRIQQVVRGDSAAYFCASSPGLAGSTDTQYFGPGTRLTVL.

This clone was recorded a few times. This rearrangement joins TRBV7-9 to TRBJ1-5, with D perhaps TRBD1 (5 bases). Germline loops: CDR1 SEHNR, CDR2 FQNEAQ (reference sequence). Deletions cut 5 bases from V and 9 bases from J, with 20 bases between. The CDR3 runs 15 residues. The CDR3 coding sequence is TGTGCCAGCAGCCACGGGGGGAGGGAATGGGCGCCCCAGCATTTT. It translates to CASSHGGREWAPQHF.

The chain couples TRBV28 to TRBJ2-3; 7 bases are a match to TRBD1. CDR3 length: 15 amino acids. Germline assignment: CDR1 MDHEN and CDR2 SYDVKM. The V segment lost 7 bases and the J segment 2 bases; nucleotides outside the gene matches: 9. CDR3 protein: CASTWGQLTTDTQYF. CDR3 in DNA: TGTGCCAGCACCTGGGGACAGCTCACCACAGATACGCAGTATTTT.

V usage is TRBV7-8 and J usage is TRBJ2-7; TRBD1 is a possible D gene (6 bases). Germline values: CDR1 SGHVS, CDR2 FQNEAQ. This CDR3 region has 14 residues. Between the trimmed V and J ends, which lost 6 bases and 6 bases, there was a span of 18 bases. CDR3: CASRPHTGPGEQYF. The CDR3 coding sequence is TGTGCCAGCAGGCCGCATACAGGGCCTGGCGAGCAGTACTTC.

The chain employs TRBV20-1 and TRBJ1-2; no clear D. The V end was cut by 5 bases, the J end by 4 bases, with 8 bases between. The germline V gene encodes CDR1 DFQATT and CDR2 SNEGSKA (reference sequence). The CDR3 totals 11 residues. In DNA form, the CDR3 reads TGCAGTGCTCCCTCGTCCTATGGCTACACCTTC. It translates to CSAPSSYGYTF.

This rearrangement joins TRBV28 to TRBJ1-1; TRBD1 is a possible D gene (6 bases). Deletions cut 6 bases from V and 4 bases from J, with 15 bases between. This CDR3 contains 14 residues. Germline CDR1 MDHEN, CDR2 SYDVKM. The DNA of the CDR3 is TGTGCCAGCAGCTTGGGGGGCGGGGGCACTGAAGCTTTCTTT. This sequence encodes CASSLGGGGTEAFF. Based on the CDR3 plus reference TRBV28 and TRBJ1-1, the full variable domain is DVKVTQSSRYLVKRTGEKVFLECVQDMDHENMFWYRQDPGLGLRLIYFSYDVKMKEKGDIPEGYSVSREKKERFSLILESASTNQTSMYLCASSLGGGGTEAFFGQGTRLTVV.